The clone carrying this T cell receptor beta chain came up once. Antigen: not known. A much larger clone sits a single nucleotide away, making a read error possible. Sample-barcoded 5' priming and a J-beta primer mix drove a second PCR of about 7 to 11 cycles. Unique molecular identifiers of 12 random nucleotides labeled each cDNA. In TCRdb, the 5' RACE reads were re-called with MiXCR into one record per CDR3 protein. Here the sample spans approximately 810,000 distinct CDR3 sequences, about 28% being singletons. The data originate from a study of blood T cells in healthy people across ages. Broader study findings: PBMCs were not sorted, which prevented a conclusive comparison of naive versus antigen-experienced cells.

Every donor provided approximately 10 milliliters of peripheral blood. This sequence was found in a woman older than 75 in good health. Sequenced sample: blood.

The CDR3 nucleotides read TGTGCCAACAACCCGGGACAGATCAATCAGCCCCAGCATTTT. Protein sequence: CANNPGQINQPQHF. The chain carries TRBV7-8 and TRBJ1-5; 7 bases line up with TRBD1. The CDR3 runs 14 residues. Germline trimming cut 10 bases from V and 3 bases from J; bases unmatched to any gene: 9. From germline, CDR1 is SGHVS and CDR2 FQNEAQ.